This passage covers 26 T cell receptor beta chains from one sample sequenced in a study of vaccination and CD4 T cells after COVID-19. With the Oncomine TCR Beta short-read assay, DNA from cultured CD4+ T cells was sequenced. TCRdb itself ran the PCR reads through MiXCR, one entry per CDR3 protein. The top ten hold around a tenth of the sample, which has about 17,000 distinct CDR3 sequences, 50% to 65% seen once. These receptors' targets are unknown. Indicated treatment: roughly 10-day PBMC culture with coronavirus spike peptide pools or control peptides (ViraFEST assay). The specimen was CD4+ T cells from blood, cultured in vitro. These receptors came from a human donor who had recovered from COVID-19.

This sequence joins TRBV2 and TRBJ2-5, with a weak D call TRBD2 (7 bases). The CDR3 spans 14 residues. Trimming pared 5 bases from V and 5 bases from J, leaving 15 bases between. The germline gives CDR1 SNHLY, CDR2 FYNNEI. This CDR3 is CASSLTSGGETQYF. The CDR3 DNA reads TGTGCCAGCAGTCTAACCTCGGGGGGCGAGACCCAGTACTTC. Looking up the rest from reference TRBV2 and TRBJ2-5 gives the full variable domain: EPEVTQTPSHQVTQMGQEVILRCVPISNHLYFYWYRQILGQKVEFLVSFYNNEISEKSEIFDDQFSVERPDGSNFTLKIRSTKLEDSAMYFCASSLTSGGETQYFGPGTRLLVL.

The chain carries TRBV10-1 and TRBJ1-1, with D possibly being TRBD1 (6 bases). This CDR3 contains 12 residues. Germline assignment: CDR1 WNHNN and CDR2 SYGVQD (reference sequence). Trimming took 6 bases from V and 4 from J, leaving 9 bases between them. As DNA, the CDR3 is TGCGCCAGCAGAAGACAGGCCACTGAAGCTTTCTTT. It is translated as CASRRQATEAFF.

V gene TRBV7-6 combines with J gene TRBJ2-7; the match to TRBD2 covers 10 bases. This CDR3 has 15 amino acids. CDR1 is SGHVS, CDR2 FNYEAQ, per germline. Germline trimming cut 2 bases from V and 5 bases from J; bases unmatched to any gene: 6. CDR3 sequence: CASSLRGLAGDEQYF. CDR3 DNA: TGTGCCAGCAGCTTAAGAGGTCTAGCGGGAGACGAGCAGTACTTC.

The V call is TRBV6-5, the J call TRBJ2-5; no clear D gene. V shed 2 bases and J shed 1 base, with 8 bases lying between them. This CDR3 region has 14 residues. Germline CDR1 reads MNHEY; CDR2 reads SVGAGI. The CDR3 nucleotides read TGTGCCAGCAGTTACGGCCCTTTCCAAGAGACCCAGTACTTC. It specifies CASSYGPFQETQYF.

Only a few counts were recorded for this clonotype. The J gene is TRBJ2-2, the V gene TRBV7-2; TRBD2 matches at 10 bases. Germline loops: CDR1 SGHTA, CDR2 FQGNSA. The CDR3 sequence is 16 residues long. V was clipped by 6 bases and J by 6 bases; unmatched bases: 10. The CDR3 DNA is TGTGCCAGCAGTGAGGCGGGACTAGCGAGTCCCGGGGAGCTGTTTTTT. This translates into CASSEAGLASPGELFF.

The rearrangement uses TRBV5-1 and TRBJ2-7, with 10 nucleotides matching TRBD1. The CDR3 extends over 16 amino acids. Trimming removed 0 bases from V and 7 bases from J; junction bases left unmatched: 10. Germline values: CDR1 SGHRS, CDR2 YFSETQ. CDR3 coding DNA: TGCGCCAGCAGCTTGGCTCCCCGACAGGGGGCCGAGGAGCAGTACTTC. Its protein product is CASSLAPRQGAEEQYF.

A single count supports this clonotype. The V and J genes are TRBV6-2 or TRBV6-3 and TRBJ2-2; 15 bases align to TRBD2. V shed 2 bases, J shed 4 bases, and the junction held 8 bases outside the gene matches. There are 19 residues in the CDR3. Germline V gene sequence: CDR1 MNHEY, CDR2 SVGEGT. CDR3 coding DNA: TGTGCCAGCAGTTACCCACGGACTAGCGGGAGGGCTTTCACCGGGGAGCTGTTTTTT. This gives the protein CASSYPRTSGRAFTGELFF.

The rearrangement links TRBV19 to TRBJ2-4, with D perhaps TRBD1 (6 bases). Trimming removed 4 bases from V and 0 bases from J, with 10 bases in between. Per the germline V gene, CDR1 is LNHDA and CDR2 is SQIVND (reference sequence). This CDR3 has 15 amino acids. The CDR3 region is CASSTGHLAKNIQYF. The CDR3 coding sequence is TGTGCCAGTAGTACGGGACATTTAGCCAAAAACATTCAGTACTTC.

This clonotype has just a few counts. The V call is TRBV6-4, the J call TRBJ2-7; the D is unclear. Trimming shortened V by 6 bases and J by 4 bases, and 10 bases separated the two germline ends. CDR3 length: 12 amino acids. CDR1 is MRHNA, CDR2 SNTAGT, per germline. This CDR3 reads CASRAAVYEQYF. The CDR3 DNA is TGTGCCAGCAGGGCAGCCGTATACGAGCAGTACTTC.

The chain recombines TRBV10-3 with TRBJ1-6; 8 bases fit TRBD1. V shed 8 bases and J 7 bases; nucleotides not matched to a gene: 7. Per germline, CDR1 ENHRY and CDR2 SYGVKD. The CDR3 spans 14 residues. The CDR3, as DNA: TGTGCCATCCCCCGGACAGGGTGGAATTCACCCCTCCACTTT. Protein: CAIPRTGWNSPLHF.

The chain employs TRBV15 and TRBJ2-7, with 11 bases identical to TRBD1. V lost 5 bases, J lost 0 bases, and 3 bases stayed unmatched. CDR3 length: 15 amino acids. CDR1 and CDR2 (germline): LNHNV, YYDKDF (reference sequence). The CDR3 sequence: CATSGDRGSSYEQYF. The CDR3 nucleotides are TGTGCCACCAGCGGGGACAGGGGGAGCTCCTACGAGCAGTACTTC.

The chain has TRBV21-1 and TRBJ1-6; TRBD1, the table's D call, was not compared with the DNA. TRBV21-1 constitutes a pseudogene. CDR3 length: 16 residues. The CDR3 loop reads CARNLSGTRYNSPLHF. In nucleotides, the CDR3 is TGTGCCAGAAACCTCTCCGGGACAAGATATAATTCACCCCTCCACTTT.

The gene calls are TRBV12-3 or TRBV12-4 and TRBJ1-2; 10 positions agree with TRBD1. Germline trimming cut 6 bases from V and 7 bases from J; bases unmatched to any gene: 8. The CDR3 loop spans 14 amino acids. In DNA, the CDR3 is TGTGCCAGCAGCCCTCGACAGGGGGCCGGTGGCTACACCTTC. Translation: CASSPRQGAGGYTF.

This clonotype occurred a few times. CDR3 protein: CASSLGQGVSYEQYF. CDR3 DNA: TGTGCCAGCAGCTTAGGACAGGGAGTCTCCTACGAGCAGTACTTC. The chain has TRBV7-3 and TRBJ2-7; 8 bases map to TRBD1. The CDR3 spans 15 residues. V was pared by 2 bases and J by 0 bases, with 3 bases of the junction left unmatched. Germline CDR1 reads SGHTA; CDR2 reads FQGTGA.

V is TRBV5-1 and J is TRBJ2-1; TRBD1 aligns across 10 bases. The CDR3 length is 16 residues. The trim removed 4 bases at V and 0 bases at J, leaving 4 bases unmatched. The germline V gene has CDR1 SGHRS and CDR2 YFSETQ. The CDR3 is CASSARTGGSYNEQFF. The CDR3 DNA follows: TGCGCCAGCAGCGCGCGGACAGGGGGCTCCTACAATGAGCAGTTCTTC.

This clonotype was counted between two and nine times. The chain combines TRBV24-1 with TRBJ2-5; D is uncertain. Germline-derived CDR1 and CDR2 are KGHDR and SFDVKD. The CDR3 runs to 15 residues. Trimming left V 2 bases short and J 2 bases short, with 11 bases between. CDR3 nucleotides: TGTGCCACCAGTGATTATGGCAGTGCTCAAGAGACCCAGTACTTC. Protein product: CATSDYGSAQETQYF.

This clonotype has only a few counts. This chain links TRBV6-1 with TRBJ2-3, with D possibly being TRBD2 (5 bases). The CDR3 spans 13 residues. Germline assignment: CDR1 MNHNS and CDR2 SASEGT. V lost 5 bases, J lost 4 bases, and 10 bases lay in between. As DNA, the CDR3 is TGTGCCAGCAGTCTTCGGCGGGCAGATACGCAGTATTTT. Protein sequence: CASSLRRADTQYF.

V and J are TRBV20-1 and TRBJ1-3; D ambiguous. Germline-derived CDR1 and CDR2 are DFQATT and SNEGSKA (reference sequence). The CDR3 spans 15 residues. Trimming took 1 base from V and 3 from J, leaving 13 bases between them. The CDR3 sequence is CSARVLGSGGNTIYF. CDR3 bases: TGCAGTGCTAGAGTCCTAGGTTCGGGTGGAAACACCATATATTTT.

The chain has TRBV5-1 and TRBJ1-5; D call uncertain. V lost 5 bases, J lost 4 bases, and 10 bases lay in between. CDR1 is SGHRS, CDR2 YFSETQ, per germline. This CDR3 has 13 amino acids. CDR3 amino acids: CASRKGPNQPQHF. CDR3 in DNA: TGCGCCAGCAGGAAGGGCCCTAATCAGCCCCAGCATTTT.

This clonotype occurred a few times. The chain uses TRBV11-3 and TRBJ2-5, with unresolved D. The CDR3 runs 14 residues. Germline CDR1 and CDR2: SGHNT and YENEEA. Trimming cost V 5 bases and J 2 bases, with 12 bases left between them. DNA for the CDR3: TGTGCCAGCAGCGCAGGACGGCTACAAGAGACCCAGTACTTC. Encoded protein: CASSAGRLQETQYF.

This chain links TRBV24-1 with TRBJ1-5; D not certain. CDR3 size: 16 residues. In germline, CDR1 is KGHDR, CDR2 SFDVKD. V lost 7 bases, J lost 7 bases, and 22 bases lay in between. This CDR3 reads CATSKLSVGGRQPQHF. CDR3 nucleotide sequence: TGTGCCACCAGCAAACTCTCAGTTGGTGGCAGGCAGCCCCAGCATTTT.

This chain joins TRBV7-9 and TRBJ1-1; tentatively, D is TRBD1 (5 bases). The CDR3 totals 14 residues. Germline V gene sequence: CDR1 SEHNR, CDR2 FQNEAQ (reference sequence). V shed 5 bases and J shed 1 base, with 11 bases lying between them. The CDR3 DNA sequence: TGTGCCAGCAGCCCCCGGGGGGGGAACACTGAAGCTTTCTTT. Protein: CASSPRGGNTEAFF.

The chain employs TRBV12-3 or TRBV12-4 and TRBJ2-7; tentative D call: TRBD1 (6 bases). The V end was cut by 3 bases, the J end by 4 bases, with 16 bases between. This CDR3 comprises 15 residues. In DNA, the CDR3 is TGTGCCAGCAGTTTGACAGGCTTCCGTCTATACGAGCAGTACTTC. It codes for CASSLTGFRLYEQYF.

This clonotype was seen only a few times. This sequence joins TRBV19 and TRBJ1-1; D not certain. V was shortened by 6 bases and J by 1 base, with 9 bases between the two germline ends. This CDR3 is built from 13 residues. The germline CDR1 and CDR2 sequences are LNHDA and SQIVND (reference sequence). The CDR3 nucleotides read TGTGCCAGTAGCGTACAGAGGAACACTGAAGCTTTCTTT. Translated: CASSVQRNTEAFF. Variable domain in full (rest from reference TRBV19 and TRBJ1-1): DGGITQSPKYLFRKEGQNVTLSCEQNLNHDAMYWYRQDPGQGLRLIYYSQIVNDFQKGDIAEGYSVSREKKESFPLTVTSAQKNPTAFYLCASSVQRNTEAFFGQGTRLTVV.

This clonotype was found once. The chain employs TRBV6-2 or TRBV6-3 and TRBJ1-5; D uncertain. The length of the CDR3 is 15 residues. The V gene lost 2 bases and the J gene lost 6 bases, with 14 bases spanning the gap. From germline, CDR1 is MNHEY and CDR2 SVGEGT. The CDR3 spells CASSYGRSVAQPQHF. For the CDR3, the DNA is TGTGCCAGCAGTTACGGACGGTCTGTCGCTCAGCCCCAGCATTTT.

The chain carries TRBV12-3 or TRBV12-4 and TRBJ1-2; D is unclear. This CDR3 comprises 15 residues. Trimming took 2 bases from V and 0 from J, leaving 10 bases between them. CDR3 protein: CASSLWDATNYGYTF. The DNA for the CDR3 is TGTGCCAGCAGTTTATGGGATGCCACTAACTATGGCTACACCTTC.